What follows is one T cell receptor (beta chain) and its context. No antigen is known for it. Base qualities were left out, and no much larger clone turns up one base away. There are 13 amino acids in the CDR3, from cysteine to phenylalanine inclusive. Solely the CDR3 DNA is kept, with 39 bases framed from the first base. CDR1 and CDR2 were assigned from the germline V gene as SQVTM and ANQGSEA. V is pruned by 3 bases and J by 5 bases, leaving 5 bases of the junction without a gene match. This sample is part of a study of pediatric ulcerative colitis (dated by TCRdb to the late 2010s). In the study overall: About seven ulcerative colitis patients had pancolitis and two had left-sided colitis, with histology consistent with ulcerative colitis in all. The Pediatric Ulcerative Colitis Activity Index classified a couple of patients as having mild disease, four as having moderate disease and three as having acute severe colitis. Under 10 newly diagnosed, treatment-naive pediatric ulcerative colitis patients and a few non-IBD control children each provided paired blood and rectal samples. On the study overall, not on this receptor specifically: Clonal overlap between a subject's own blood and rectum was significantly greater in ulcerative colitis patients than in controls, which suggests more T cell trafficking to inflamed tissue. Blood-derived T cells may have been included in the rectal pinch biopsies, particularly in patients with overt colitis. Controls, mild-moderate and acute severe colitis patients were separated by rectal repertoire features, and reduced rectal diversity due to clonal expansions was observed in acute severe colitis. The healthy control group was small, with only a few individuals. Because repertoires came from total lymphocyte DNA, patterns in rare subsets such as regulatory T cells may not be reflected. A couple of rectal CDR3 clonotypes were found in every ulcerative colitis patient but in no control. A couple of patients' blood samples yielded substantially fewer templates for technical reasons and were excluded from blood-rectal overlap analysis.

Rearranged CDR3 beta regions were amplified from genomic DNA with multiplex V and J primers using the immunoSEQ TRB Survey service. To keep depth equal across samples, survey-level sequencing depth of up to 500,000 reads per sample was applied. Libraries were purified and pooled, and sequencing was performed on Illumina technology. Per the authors' processing: Productive clonality, sample overlap, pairwise scatters, CDR3 beta length, V/D/J gene usage and productiveness were assessed with immunoSEQ online tools. Calculated diversity was defined as the number of unique rearrangements divided by total templates, multiplied by 100, and Shannon and Simpson indices were computed as well. For principal component analysis, Z-score normalized data were analyzed with the R prcomp function and the ggbiplot package. Morisita's index was used to quantify blood-rectal clonal overlap within each subject. TCRdb took over this immuneACCESS table, retaining in-frame rearrangements with V and J assigned. Such tables are incomplete; in checked studies, under half of the missing clones stem from an unresolved V gene, and the remainder is unexplained. V, J and clone size derive from that table, while D and trimming were established from the DNA sequence. Present in this sample are around 34,000 clones, 80% to 90% of which were seen just once. Over 0.95% of the sample lies in the top ten.

During colonoscopy, one to two rectal pinch biopsies were obtained for research purposes. Before the diagnostic colonoscopy, none of the ulcerative colitis patients had been given any immunosuppressive medication. Before DNA was isolated, the rectal biopsies underwent proteinase K digestion. The Wizard kit (Promega) was used to extract genomic DNA from both blood and intestinal samples. The rearranged segments are TRBV29-1 and TRBJ2-5, with 8 bases matching TRBD1. The sample consisted of gut tissue. The sequence was obtained from a boy between 5 and 17 years old with mild ulcerative colitis. The CDR3 region reads CSVESGGRETQYF. The DNA reads TGCAGCGTTGAGTCAGGGGGCCGTGAGACCCAGTACTTC.